This entry lists 14 T cell receptor beta chains sequenced from one sample in a study of blood T cell repertoires in COVID-19. TCRdb keeps only in-frame clones here, not all; method: immunoSEQ multiplex PCR. The repertoire consists of 180,000 or so clones, with over 80% occurring once and the leading ten covering around 13%. The source material was PBMCs or T cells enriched from blood (not recorded which). The receptors come from a woman aged 55-69 years who had recovered from COVID-19.

This chain uses TRBV7-9 with TRBJ2-5; 13 bases agree with TRBD2. The CDR3 spans 16 residues. Trimming at V came to 6 bases and at J to 0 bases, leaving 4 bases not matched to a gene. The germline gives CDR1 SEHNR, CDR2 FQNEAQ (reference sequence). The CDR3 nucleotides read TGTGCCAGCAGGACTGGGACTAGCGGGAACCAAGAGACCCAGTACTTC. Its translation: CASRTGTSGNQETQYF.

V is TRBV19 and J is TRBJ2-2; possible D gene TRBD2, 6 bases. The CDR3 covers 15 residues. CDR1 and CDR2 from the germline V gene are LNHDA and SQIVND (reference sequence). V shed 4 bases and J shed 2 bases, with 11 bases lying between them. CDR3 residues: CASSRGTLNTGELFF. CDR3 nucleotides: TGTGCCAGTAGTAGGGGGACTCTTAACACCGGGGAGCTGTTTTTT.

The rearrangement joins TRBV27 to TRBJ2-1; TRBD1 might be the D (6 bases). CDR3 length equals 13 residues. Trimming removed 7 bases at V and 5 bases at J, with 12 bases between. CDR1 is MNHEY, CDR2 SMNVEV, per germline (reference sequence). CDR3 loop: CASTRTGNNEQFF. The CDR3 nucleotides read TGTGCCAGCACGAGAACAGGGAACAATGAGCAGTTCTTC.

The chain carries TRBV5-4 and TRBJ2-5, with a tentative D call TRBD2 (6 bases). Germline-derived CDR1 and CDR2 are SGHNT and YYREEE (reference sequence). V gave up 2 bases and J gave up 0 bases, with 8 bases separating them. CDR3 size: 14 residues. The CDR3 nucleotides read TGTGCCAGCAGCTTCGCGGGGTACCAAGAGACCCAGTACTTC. Its translation is CASSFAGYQETQYF.

About this clone: The germline gene is not matched at one end of the junction; a read error may be the cause. The chain recombines TRBV7-7 with TRBJ1-1; possibly TRBD1 for D (5 bases). The CDR3 spans 14 residues. CDR1 is SSHAT, CDR2 FNYEAQ, per germline (reference sequence). The CDR3 loop reads CASSRFQGNTEAFF. DNA of the CDR3: TGTGCTAGCAGCCGGTTTCAGGGAAACACTGAAGCTTTCTTT.

The chain recombines TRBV4-1 with TRBJ1-5; D gene ambiguous. The CDR3 has 16 residues. Trimming cost V 0 bases and J 9 bases, with 18 bases left between them. The germline V gene encodes CDR1 MGHRA and CDR2 YSYEKL. The CDR3 reads CASSQDSGLKIGPQHF. The CDR3 bases are TGCGCCAGCAGCCAAGACTCCGGGTTGAAAATAGGGCCCCAGCATTTT.

The chain joins TRBV2 to TRBJ1-3, with 8 bases fitting TRBD1. V was clipped by 11 bases and J by 4 bases; unmatched bases: 4. Germline V gene sequence: CDR1 SNHLY, CDR2 FYNNEI. The CDR3 has 12 amino acids. This CDR3 is CASGDRGNTIYF. The CDR3 coding sequence is TGTGCCTCCGGGGACAGGGGAAACACCATATATTTT.

The rearrangement joins TRBV15 to TRBJ1-1; weak D call: TRBD1 (5 bases). The CDR3 is 13 residues long. V was clipped by 3 bases and J by 7 bases, with 12 bases between them. Germline V gene lookup returns CDR1 LNHNV and CDR2 YYDKDF (reference sequence). The CDR3 spells CATSRDTRHEAFF. For the CDR3, the DNA is TGTGCCACCAGCAGGGACACACGTCATGAAGCTTTCTTT.

CDR3: CASSFFLNNEQFF. The CDR3 coding sequence is TGTGCCAGCAGCTTTTTTCTAAACAATGAGCAGTTCTTC. The chain links TRBV5-5 to TRBJ2-1; D remains ambiguous. V was trimmed by 2 bases and J by 5 bases, leaving 8 bases between them. The CDR3 consists of 13 residues. CDR1 SGHKS and CDR2 YYEKEE come from the germline V gene (reference sequence).

This sequence joins TRBV29-1 and TRBJ2-7, with 7 bases lining up with TRBD1. Germline V lookup: CDR1 SQVTM, CDR2 ANQGSEA. The CDR3 has 12 amino acids. The J segment lost 5 bases and the V segment lost 6 bases, leaving 7 bases of the junction unmatched. CDR3 residues: CSVRQGPDEQYF. The CDR3 DNA is TGCAGCGTCCGACAGGGTCCGGACGAGCAGTACTTC.

The V gene is TRBV3-1 (or the pseudogene TRBV3-2), the J gene TRBJ1-6; maybe TRBD1 (6 bases). Per the germline V gene, CDR1 is LGHDT and CDR2 is YNNKEL (reference sequence). V gave up 3 bases and J gave up 9 bases, with 18 bases separating them. There are 16 residues in the CDR3. CDR3 amino acids: CASSQAGAGVASPLHF. CDR3 nucleotides: TGTGCCAGCAGCCAGGCGGGGGCAGGGGTCGCTTCACCCCTCCACTTT.

The V and J genes are TRBV2 and TRBJ1-1, with D hard to call. Trimming left V 6 bases short and J 3 bases short, with 8 bases between. This CDR3 is built from 12 residues. Germline assignment: CDR1 SNHLY and CDR2 FYNNEI. The CDR3 reads CASRSDYTEAFF. Written as DNA, the CDR3 is TGTGCCAGCAGGTCGGACTACACTGAAGCTTTCTTT. Full variable domain (rest looked up from reference TRBV2 and TRBJ1-1): EPEVTQTPSHQVTQMGQEVILRCVPISNHLYFYWYRQILGQKVEFLVSFYNNEISEKSEIFDDQFSVERPDGSNFTLKIRSTKLEDSAMYFCASRSDYTEAFFGQGTRLTVV.

This chain connects TRBV7-2 to TRBJ1-2; 10 bases are shared with TRBD1. Germline V gives CDR1 SGHTA, CDR2 FQGNSA. There are 16 residues in the CDR3. With 5 bases clipped from V and 3 bases from J, the junction kept 9 bases outside the gene matches. CDR3: CASSPKGQGMDYGYTF. Written as DNA, the CDR3 is TGTGCCAGCAGCCCTAAGGGACAGGGGATGGACTATGGCTACACCTTC.

Concerning this clone itself: The junction and the germline gene differ at one end; a read error may be behind it. The chain couples TRBV6-1 to TRBJ1-4; maybe TRBD1 (6 bases). Germline V gene sequence: CDR1 MNHNS, CDR2 SASEGT. The CDR3 is made up of 13 amino acids. The CDR3 here is CASNEPGQPKLFF. Here the CDR3 DNA reads TGTGCCAGCAATGAACCGGGACAACCAAAACTGTTTTTT.